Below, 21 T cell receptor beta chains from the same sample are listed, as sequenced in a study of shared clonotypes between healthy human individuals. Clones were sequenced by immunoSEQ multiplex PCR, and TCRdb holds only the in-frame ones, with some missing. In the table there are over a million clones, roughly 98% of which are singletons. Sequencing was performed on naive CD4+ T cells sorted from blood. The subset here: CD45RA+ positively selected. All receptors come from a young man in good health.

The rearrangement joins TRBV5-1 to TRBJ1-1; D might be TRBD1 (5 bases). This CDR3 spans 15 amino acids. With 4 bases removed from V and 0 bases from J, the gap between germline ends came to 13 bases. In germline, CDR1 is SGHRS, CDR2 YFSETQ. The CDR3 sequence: CASSGTWALNTEAFF. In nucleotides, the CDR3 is TGCGCCAGCAGCGGGACCTGGGCCTTGAACACTGAAGCTTTCTTT.

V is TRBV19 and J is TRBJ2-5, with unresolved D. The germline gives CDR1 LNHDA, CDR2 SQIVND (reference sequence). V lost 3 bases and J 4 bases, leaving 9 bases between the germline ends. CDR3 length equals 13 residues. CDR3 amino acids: CASSITVRETQYF. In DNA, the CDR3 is TGTGCCAGTAGTATCACGGTACGAGAGACCCAGTACTTC.

The CDR3 protein is CASSWTTMDEETQYF. DNA of the CDR3: TGCGCCAGCAGCTGGACTACTATGGATGAAGAGACCCAGTACTTC. The chain joins TRBV5-1 to TRBJ2-5; perhaps TRBD2 as D (6 bases). The CDR3 sequence is 15 residues long. Trimming removed 3 bases from V and 3 bases from J, with 15 bases in between. From germline, CDR1 is SGHRS and CDR2 YFSETQ.

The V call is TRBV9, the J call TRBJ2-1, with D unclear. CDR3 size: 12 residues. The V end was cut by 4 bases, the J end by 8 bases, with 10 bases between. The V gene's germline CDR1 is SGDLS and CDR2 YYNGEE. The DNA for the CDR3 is TGTGCCAGCAGCACCTTGACCTATGAGCAGTTCTTC. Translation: CASSTLTYEQFF.

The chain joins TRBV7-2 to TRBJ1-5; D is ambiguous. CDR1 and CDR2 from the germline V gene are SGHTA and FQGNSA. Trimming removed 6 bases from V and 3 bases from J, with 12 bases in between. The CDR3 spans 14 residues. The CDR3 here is CASSQNTLNQPQHF. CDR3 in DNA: TGTGCCAGCAGTCAAAACACACTCAATCAGCCCCAGCATTTT.

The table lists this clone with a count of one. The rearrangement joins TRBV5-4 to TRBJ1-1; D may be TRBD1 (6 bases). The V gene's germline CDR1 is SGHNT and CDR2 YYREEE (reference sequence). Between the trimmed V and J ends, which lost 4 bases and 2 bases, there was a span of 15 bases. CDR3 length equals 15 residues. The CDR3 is CASSAPVGANTEAFF. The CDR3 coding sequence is TGTGCCAGCAGCGCCCCGGTGGGGGCTAACACTGAAGCTTTCTTT.

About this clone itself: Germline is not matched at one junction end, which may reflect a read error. As DNA, the CDR3 is TGTGCTAGCAGCTTAGCGGACAGGCCGGTCAATGAGCAGTTCTTC. The encoded protein is CASSLADRPVNEQFF. V is TRBV7-7 and J is TRBJ2-1; a possible D gene is TRBD1 (7 bases). The CDR3 extends over 15 amino acids. Germline loops: CDR1 SSHAT, CDR2 FNYEAQ (reference sequence).

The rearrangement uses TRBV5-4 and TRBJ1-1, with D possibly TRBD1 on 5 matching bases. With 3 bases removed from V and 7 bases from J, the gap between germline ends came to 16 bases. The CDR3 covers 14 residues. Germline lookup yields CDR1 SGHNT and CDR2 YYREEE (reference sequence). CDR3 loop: CASSSGTIQLEAFF. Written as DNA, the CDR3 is TGTGCCAGCAGCTCCGGGACTATTCAACTTGAAGCTTTCTTT.

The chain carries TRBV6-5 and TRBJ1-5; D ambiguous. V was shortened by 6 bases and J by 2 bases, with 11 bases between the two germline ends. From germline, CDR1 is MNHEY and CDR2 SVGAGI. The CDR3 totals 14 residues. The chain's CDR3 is CASRKGLGNQPQHF. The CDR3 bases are TGTGCCAGCAGAAAAGGACTGGGCAATCAGCCCCAGCATTTT.

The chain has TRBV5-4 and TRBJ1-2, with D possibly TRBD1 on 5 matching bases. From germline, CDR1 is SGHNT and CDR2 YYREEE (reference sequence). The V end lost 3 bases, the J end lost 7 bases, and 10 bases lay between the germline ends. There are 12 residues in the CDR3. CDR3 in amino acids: CASSWGDSGYTF. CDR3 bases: TGTGCCAGCAGCTGGGGGGACTCTGGCTACACCTTC.

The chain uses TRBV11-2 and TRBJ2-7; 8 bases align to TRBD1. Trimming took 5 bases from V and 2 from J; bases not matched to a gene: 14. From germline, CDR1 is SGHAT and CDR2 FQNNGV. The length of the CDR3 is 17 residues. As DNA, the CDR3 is TGTGCCAGCAGCCCTCTTAAGTCTGGACAGGGTCCCTACGAGCAGTACTTC. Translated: CASSPLKSGQGPYEQYF.

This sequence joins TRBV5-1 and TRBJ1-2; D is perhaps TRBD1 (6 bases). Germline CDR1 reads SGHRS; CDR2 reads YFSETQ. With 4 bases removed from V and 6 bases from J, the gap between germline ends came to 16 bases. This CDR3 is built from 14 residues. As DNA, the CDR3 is TGCGCCAGCAGCGTGACAGGAGGACTTGATGGCTACACCTTC. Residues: CASSVTGGLDGYTF.

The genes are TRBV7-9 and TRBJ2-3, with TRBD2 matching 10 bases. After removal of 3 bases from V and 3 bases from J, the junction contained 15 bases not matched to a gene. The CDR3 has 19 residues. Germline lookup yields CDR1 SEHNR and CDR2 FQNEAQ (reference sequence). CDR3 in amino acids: CASSFRFRLAGEGTDTQYF. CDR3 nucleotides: TGTGCCAGCAGCTTCCGCTTTAGGCTAGCGGGAGAGGGTACAGATACGCAGTATTTT.

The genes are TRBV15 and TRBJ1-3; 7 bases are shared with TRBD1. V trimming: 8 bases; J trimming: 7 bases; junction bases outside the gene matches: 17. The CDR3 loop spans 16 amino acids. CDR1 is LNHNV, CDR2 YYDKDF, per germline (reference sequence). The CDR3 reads CATAGGPLPYANTIYF. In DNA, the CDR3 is TGTGCCACCGCAGGGGGACCTCTCCCTTACGCCAACACCATATATTTT.

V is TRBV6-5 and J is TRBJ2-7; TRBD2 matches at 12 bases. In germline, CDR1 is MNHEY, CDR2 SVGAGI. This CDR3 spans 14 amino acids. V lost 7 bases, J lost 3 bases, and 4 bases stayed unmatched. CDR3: CASTRLAGDYEQYF. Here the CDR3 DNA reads TGTGCCAGCACCCGACTAGCGGGGGACTACGAGCAGTACTTC.

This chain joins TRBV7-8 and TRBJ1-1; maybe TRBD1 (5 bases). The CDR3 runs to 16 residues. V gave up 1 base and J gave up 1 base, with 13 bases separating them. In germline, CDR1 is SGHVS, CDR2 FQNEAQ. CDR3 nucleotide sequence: TGTGCCAGCAGCTTAGGTGTCGGACACCAGAACACTGAAGCTTTCTTT. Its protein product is CASSLGVGHQNTEAFF.

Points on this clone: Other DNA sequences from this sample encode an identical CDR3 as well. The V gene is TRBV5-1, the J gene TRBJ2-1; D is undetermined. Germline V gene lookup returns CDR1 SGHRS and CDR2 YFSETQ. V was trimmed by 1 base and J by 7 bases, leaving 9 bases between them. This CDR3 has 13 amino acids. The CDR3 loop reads CASSLNRVNEQFF. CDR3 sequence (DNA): TGCGCCAGCAGCTTGAACCGGGTTAATGAGCAGTTCTTC.

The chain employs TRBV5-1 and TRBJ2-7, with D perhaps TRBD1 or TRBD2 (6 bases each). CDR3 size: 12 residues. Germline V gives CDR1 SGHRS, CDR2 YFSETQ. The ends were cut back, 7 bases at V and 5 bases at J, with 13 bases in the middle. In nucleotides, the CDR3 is TGCGCCAGCCACGGGGGCGACGACGAGCAGTACTTC. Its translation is CASHGGDDEQYF. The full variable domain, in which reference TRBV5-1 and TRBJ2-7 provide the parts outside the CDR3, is KAGVTQTPRYLIKTRGQQVTLSCSPISGHRSVSWYQQTPGQGLQFLFEYFSETQRNKGNFPGRFSGRQFSNSRSEMNVSTLELGDSALYLCASHGGDDEQYFGPGTRLTVT.

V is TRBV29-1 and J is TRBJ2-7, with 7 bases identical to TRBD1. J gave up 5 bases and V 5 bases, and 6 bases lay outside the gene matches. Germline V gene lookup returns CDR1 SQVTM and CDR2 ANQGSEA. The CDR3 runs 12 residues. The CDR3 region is CSVWTGLNEQYF. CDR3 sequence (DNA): TGCAGCGTTTGGACAGGTCTCAACGAGCAGTACTTC.

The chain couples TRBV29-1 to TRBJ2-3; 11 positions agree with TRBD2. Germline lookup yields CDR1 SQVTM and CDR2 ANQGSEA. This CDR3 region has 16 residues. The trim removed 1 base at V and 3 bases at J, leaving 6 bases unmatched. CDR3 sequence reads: CSVEGQLAGATDTQYF. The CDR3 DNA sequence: TGCAGCGTTGAAGGGCAACTAGCGGGAGCTACAGATACGCAGTATTTT.

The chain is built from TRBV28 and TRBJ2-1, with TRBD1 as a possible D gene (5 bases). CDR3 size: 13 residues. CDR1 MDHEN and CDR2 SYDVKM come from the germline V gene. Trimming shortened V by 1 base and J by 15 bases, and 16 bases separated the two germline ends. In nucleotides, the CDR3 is TGTGCCAGCAGTTTATACGGCAGGGTTGTAATGTTCTTC. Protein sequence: CASSLYGRVVMFF.